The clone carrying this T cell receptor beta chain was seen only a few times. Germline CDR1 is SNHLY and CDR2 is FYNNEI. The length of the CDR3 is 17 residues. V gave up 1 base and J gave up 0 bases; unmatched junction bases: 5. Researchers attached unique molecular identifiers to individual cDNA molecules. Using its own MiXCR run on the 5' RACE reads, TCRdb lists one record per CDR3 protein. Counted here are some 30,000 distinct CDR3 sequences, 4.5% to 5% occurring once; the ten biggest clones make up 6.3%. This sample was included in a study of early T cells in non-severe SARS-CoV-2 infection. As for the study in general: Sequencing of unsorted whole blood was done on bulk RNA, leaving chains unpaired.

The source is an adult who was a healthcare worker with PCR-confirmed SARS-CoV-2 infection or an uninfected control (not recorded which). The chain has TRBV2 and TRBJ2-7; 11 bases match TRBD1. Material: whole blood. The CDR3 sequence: CASSEGTGGPSSYEQYF. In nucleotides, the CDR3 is TGTGCCAGCAGTGAAGGGACAGGGGGCCCTAGCTCCTACGAGCAGTACTTC.